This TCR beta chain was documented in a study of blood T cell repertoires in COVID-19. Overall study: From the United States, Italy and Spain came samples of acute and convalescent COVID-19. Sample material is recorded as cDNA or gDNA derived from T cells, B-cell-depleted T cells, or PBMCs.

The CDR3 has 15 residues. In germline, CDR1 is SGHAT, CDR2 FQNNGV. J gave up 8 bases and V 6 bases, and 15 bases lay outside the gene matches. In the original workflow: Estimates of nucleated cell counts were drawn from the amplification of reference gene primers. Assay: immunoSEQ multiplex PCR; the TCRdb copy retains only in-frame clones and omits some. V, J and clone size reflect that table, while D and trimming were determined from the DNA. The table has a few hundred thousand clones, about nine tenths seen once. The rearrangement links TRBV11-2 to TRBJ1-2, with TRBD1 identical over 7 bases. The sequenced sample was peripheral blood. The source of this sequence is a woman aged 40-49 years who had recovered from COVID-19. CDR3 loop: CASRLSTGIEWGYTF. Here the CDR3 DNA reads TGTGCCAGCAGGCTCTCGACAGGGATCGAATGGGGCTACACCTTC.